This TCR beta chain was identified during a study of blood T cell repertoires in COVID-19. Study overall: The United States, Italy and Spain were the sources of the acute and convalescent COVID-19 samples.

The protocol was immunoSEQ multiplex PCR, while the TCRdb copy is restricted to in-frame clones and leaves out a portion. The table has 170,000 or so clones, about nine tenths seen once. Germline V gives CDR1 LNHDA, CDR2 SQIVND (reference sequence). V shed 4 bases and J 8 bases; nucleotides not matched to a gene: 12. The CDR3 loop spans 15 amino acids. The sequencing input was peripheral blood. V gene TRBV19 combines with J gene TRBJ1-2; 8 positions match TRBD1. This TCR was recovered from a young man who had recovered from COVID-19. The CDR3: CASSTRQGPLAGYTF. The CDR3 coding sequence is TGTGCCAGTAGTACCAGACAGGGGCCGTTGGCAGGCTACACCTTC.